This T cell receptor beta chain was recovered during a study of cytomegalovirus exposure and HLA in healthy donors. Study in general: Unique TCRs numbering about 87 million, obtained from HLA-typed donors, made up an early data release.

The study ran its PCR with 60 Vbeta and 13 Jbeta primers. The table came from immunoSEQ multiplex PCR; TCRdb's copy has only in-frame clones and leaves some out. Counted here are around 180,000 clones, around 85% occurring once; the ten biggest clones make up 1%. Of note for this clone: The target antigen is unknown.

Germline V gives CDR1 LNHDA, CDR2 SQIVND (reference sequence). This CDR3 has 13 amino acids. Trimming cost V 6 bases and J 1 base, with 8 bases left between them. General study results and limits: Generally TCR sequences proved uncommon, though certain public TCRs appeared in numerous donors.

The sequence was obtained from a boy between 2 and 10 years old in good health and CMV-seronegative. The sequencing input was PBMCs. The gene calls are TRBV19 and TRBJ2-3; no reliable D call. The CDR3 spells CASSPFGTDTQYF. In DNA, the CDR3 is TGTGCCAGTAGCCCCTTCGGCACAGATACGCAGTATTTT. Variable domain in full (rest from reference TRBV19 and TRBJ2-3): DGGITQSPKYLFRKEGQNVTLSCEQNLNHDAMYWYRQDPGQGLRLIYYSQIVNDFQKGDIAEGYSVSREKKESFPLTVTSAQKNPTAFYLCASSPFGTDTQYFGPGTRLTVL.